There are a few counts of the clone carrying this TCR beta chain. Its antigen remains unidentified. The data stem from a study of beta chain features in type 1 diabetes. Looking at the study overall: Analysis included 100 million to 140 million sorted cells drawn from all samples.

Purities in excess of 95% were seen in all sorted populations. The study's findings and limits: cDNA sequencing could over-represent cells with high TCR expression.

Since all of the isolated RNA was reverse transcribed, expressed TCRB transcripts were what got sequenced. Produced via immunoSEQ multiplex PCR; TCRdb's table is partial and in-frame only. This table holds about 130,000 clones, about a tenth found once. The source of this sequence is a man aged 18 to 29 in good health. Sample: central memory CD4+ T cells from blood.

This chain's CDR3 is CASSGTSGGPSNTGELFF. CDR3 bases: TGTGCCAGCAGCGGGACTAGCGGGGGCCCTTCGAACACCGGGGAGCTGTTTTTT. The rearrangement uses TRBV11-2 and TRBJ2-2; 14 nucleotides agree with TRBD2. This CDR3 region has 18 residues. V lost 5 bases and J lost 0; bases outside the gene matches: 5. Germline CDR1 is SGHAT and CDR2 is FQNNGV.